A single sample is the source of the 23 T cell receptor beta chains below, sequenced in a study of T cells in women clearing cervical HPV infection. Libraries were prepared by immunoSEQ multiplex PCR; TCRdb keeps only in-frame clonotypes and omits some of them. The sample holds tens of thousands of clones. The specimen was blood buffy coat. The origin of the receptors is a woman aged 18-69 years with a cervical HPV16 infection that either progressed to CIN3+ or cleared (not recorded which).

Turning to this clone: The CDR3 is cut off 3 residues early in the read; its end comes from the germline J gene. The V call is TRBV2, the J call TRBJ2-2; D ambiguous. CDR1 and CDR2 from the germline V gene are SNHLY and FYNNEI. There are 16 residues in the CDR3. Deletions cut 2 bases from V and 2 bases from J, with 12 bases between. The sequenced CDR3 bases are TGTGCCAGCAGTGAAACACAAGTAAGAAACACCGGGGAG. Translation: CASSETQVRNTGE. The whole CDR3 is CASSETQVRNTGELFF.

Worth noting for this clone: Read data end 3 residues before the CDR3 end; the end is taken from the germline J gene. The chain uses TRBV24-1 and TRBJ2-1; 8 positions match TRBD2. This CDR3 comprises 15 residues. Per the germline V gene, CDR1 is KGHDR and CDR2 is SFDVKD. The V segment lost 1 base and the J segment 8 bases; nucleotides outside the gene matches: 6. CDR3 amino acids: CATSDFPGGRDEQFF. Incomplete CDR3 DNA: TGTGCCACCAGTGATTTCCCGGGGGGGAGGGATGAG.

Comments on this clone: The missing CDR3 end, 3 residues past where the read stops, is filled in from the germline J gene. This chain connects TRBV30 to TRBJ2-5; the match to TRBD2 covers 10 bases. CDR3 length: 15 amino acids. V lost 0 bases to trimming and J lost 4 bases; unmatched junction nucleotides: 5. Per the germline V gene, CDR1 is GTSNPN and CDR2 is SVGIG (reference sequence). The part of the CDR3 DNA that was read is TGTGCCTGGAGTGTAGCTAGCGGGAGTGGAGAGACC. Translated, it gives CAWSVASGSGET. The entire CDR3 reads CAWSVASGSGETQYF.

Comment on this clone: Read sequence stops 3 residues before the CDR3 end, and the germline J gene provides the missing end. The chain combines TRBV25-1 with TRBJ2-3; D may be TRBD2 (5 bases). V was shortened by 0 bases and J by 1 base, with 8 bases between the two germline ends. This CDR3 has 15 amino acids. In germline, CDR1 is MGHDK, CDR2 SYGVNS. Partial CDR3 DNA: TGTGCCAGCAGTGAATACGCCGGGGGCACAGATACG. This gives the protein CASSEYAGGTDT. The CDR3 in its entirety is CASSEYAGGTDTQYF.

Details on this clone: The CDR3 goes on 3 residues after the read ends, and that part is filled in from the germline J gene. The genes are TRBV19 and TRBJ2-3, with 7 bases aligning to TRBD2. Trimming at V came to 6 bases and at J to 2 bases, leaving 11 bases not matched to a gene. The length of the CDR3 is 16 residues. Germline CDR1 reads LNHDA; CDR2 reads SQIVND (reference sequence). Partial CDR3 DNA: TGTGCCAGTAGGGATACGGGGGGAGGACACACAGATACG. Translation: CASRDTGGGHTDT. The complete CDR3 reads CASRDTGGGHTDTQYF.

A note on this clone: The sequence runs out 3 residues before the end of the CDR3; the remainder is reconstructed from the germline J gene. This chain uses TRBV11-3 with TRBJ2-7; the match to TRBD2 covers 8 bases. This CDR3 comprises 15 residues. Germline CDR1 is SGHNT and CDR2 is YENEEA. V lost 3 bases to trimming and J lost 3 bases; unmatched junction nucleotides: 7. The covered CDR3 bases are TGTGCCAGCAGCTTGGAGCCTAGCGGGCACTACGAG. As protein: CASSLEPSGHYE. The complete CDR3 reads CASSLEPSGHYEQYF.

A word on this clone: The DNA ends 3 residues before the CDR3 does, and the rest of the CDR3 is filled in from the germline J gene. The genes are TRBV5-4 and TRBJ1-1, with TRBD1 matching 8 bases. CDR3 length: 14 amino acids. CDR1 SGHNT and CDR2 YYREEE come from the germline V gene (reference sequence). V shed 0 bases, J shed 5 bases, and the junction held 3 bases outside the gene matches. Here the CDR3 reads CASSLGQGATEAFF. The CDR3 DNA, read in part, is TGTGCCAGCAGCTTGGGGCAGGGGGCAACTGAA.

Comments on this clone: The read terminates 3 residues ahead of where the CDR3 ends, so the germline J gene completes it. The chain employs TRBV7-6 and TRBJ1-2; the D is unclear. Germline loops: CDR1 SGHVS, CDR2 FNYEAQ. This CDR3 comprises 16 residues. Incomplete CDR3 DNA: TGTGCCAGCAGCTCAACCCCCAGCGGGAGTGGAGATGAC. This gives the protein CASSSTPSGSGDD. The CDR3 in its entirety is CASSSTPSGSGDDYTF.

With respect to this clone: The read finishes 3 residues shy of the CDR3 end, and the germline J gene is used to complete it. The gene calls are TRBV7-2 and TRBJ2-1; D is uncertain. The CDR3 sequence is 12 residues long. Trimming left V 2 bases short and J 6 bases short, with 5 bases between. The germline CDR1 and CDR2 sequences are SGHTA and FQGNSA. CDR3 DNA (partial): TGTGCCAGCAGCTTAAGGGTCAATGAG. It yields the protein CASSLRVNE. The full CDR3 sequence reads CASSLRVNEQFF.

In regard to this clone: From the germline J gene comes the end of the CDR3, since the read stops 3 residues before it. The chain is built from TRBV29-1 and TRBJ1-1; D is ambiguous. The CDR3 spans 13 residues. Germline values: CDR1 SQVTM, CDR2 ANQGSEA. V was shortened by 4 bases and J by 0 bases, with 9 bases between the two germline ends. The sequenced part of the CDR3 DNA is TGCAGCGTTGGCCGACTAATGAACACTGAA. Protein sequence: CSVGRLMNTE. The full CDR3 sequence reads CSVGRLMNTEAFF.

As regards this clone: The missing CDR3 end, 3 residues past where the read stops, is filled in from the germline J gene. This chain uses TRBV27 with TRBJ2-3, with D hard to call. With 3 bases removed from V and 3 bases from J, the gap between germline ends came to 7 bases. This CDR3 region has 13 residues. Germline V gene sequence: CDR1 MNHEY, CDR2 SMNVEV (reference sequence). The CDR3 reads CASSFKGTDTQYF. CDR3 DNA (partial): TGTGCCAGCAGTTTTAAAGGGACAGATACG.

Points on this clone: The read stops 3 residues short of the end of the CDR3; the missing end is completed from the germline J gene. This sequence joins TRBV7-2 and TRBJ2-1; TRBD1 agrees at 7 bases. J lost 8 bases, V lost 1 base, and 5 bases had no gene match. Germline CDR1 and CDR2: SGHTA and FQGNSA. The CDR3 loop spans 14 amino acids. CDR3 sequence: CASSLDPQGDEQFF. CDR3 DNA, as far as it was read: TGTGCCAGCAGCTTAGACCCTCAGGGGGATGAG.

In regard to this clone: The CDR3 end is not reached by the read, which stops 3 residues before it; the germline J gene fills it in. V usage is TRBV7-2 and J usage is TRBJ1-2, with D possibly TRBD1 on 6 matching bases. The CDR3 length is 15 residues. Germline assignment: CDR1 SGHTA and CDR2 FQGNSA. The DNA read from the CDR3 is TGTGCCAGCAGCAAGGGGGTACAGCTTGCCTACGAC. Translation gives CASSKGVQLAYD. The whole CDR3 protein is CASSKGVQLAYDYTF.

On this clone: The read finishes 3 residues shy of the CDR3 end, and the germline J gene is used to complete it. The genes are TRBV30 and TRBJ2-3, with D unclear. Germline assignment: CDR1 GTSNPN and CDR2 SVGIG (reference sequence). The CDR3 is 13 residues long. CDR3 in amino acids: CAWSVQQNQPQYF. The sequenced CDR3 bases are TGTGCCTGGAGTGTACAGCAAAATCAGCCG. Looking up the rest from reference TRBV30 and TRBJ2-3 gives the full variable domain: SQTIHQWPATLVQPVGSPLSLECTVEGTSNPNLYWYRQAAGRGLQLLFYSVGIGQISSEVPQNLSASRPQDRQFILSSKKLLLSDSGFYLCAWSVQQNQPQYFGPGTRLTVL.

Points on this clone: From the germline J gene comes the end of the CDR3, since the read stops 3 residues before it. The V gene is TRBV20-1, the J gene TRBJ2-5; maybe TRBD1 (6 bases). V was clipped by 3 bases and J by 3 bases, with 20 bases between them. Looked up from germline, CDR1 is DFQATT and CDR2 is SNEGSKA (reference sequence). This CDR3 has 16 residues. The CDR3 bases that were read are TGCAGTGCTAGCCTTCCAGGGGCCGCCTTCAAAGAGACC. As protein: CSASLPGAAFKET. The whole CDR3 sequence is CSASLPGAAFKETQYF.

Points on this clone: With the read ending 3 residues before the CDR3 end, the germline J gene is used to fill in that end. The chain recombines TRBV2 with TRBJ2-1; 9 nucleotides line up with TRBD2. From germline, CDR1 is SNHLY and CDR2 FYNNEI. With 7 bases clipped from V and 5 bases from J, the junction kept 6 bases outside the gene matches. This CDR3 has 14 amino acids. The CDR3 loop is CASNSGRVNNEQFF. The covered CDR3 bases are TGTGCCAGCAATAGCGGGAGAGTTAACAATGAG.

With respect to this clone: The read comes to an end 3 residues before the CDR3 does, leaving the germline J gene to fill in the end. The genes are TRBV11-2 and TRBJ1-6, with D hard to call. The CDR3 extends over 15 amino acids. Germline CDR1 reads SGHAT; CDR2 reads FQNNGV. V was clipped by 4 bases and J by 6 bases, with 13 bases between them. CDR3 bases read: TGTGCCAGCAGCTGGAACAGAAATCCTAATTCACCC. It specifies CASSWNRNPNSP. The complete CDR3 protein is CASSWNRNPNSPLHF.

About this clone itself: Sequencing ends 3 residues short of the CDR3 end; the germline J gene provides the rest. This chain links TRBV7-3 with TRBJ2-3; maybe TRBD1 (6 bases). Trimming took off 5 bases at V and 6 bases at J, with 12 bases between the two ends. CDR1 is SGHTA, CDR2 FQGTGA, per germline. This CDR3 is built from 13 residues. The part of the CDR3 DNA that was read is TGTGCCAGCAGCATTAAGAGGGGGGATACG. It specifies CASSIKRGDT. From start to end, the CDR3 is CASSIKRGDTQYF.

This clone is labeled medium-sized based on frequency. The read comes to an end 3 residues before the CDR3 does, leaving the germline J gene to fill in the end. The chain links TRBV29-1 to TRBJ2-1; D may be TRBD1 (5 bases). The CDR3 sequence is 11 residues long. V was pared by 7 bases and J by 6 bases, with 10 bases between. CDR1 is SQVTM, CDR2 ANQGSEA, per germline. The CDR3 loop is CSGSRGNEQFF. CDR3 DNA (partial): TGCAGCGGTTCTAGGGGCAATGAG.

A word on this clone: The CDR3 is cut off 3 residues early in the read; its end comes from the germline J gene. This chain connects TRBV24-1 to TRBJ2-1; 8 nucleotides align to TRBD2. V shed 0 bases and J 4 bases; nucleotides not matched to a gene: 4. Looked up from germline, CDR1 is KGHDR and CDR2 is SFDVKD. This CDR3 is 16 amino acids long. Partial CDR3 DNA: TGTGCCACCAGTGATTTGGGAGCGGGAGCATACAATGAG. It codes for CATSDLGAGAYNE. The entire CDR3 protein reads CATSDLGAGAYNEQFF.

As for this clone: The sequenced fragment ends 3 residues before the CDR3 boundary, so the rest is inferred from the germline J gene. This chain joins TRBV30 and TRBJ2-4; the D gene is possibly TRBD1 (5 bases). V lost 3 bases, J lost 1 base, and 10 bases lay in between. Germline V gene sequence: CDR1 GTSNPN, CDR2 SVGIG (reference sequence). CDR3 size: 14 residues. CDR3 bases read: TGTGCCTGGAGAAGGACAAACGCCAAAAACATT. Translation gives CAWRRTNAKNI. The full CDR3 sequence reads CAWRRTNAKNIQYF.

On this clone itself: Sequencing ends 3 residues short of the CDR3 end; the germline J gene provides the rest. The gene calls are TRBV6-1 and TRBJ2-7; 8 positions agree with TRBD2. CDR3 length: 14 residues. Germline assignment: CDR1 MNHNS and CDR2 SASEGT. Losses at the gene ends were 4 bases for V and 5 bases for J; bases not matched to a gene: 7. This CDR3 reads CASSGGLEFDEQYF. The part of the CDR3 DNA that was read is TGTGCCAGCAGTGGGGGACTAGAGTTCGACGAG.

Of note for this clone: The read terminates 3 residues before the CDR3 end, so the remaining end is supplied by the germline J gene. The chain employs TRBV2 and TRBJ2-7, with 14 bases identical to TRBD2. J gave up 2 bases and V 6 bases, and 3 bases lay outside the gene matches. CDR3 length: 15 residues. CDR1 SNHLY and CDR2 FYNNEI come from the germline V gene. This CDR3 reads CASRRLAGGPYEQYF. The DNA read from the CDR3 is TGTGCCAGCAGGCGACTAGCGGGAGGGCCCTACGAG.